This entry lists 22 T cell receptor beta chains sequenced from one sample in a study of OX40 agonist ivuxolimab in advanced cancers. The assay was immunoSEQ multiplex PCR, and TCRdb's table has in-frame clones only and misses some. This table has some 20,000 clones, roughly four fifths appearing once. The sequences come from CD4+ or CD8+ T cells sorted from blood, collected in a trial of the OX40 agonist ivuxolimab. These TCRs come from an adult with an advanced solid tumor such as melanoma, head and neck, liver or kidney cancer.

J is TRBJ2-3 and V is TRBV28, with 12 bases matching TRBD2. The length of the CDR3 is 15 residues. Germline CDR1 and CDR2: MDHEN and SYDVKM. V lost 2 bases and J lost 4; bases outside the gene matches: 1. The CDR3 region has the DNA TGTGCCAGCAGTTTACTAGCGGGAGGGCCAGATACGCAGTATTTT. It specifies CASSLLAGGPDTQYF. Looking up the rest from reference TRBV28 and TRBJ2-3 gives the full variable domain: DVKVTQSSRYLVKRTGEKVFLECVQDMDHENMFWYRQDPGLGLRLIYFSYDVKMKEKGDIPEGYSVSREKKERFSLILESASTNQTSMYLCASSLLAGGPDTQYFGPGTRLTVL.

The V call is TRBV7-8, the J call TRBJ1-5; maybe TRBD1 (5 bases). Trimming shortened V by 1 base and J by 0 bases, and 16 bases separated the two germline ends. CDR3 length: 18 amino acids. Germline V gives CDR1 SGHVS, CDR2 FQNEAQ. CDR3 bases: TGTGCCAGCAGCTTAGGGTCGAGGGGTCTGCTTAGCAATCAGCCCCAGCATTTT. Residues: CASSLGSRGLLSNQPQHF.

V gene TRBV28 combines with J gene TRBJ1-2, with 11 bases matching TRBD1. The CDR3 consists of 16 residues. Germline lookup yields CDR1 MDHEN and CDR2 SYDVKM. J lost 4 bases, V lost 0 bases, and 4 bases had no gene match. Here the CDR3 DNA reads TGTGCCAGCAGTTTATGGGACAGGGGGCGCCCCTATGGCTACACCTTC. Translation gives CASSLWDRGRPYGYTF.

A single count supports this clone. CDR3 in DNA: TGTGCCACCAGCAGAGATAGGGGGGGCAGGGGAAACTACAATGAGCAGTTCTTC. Its protein is CATSRDRGGRGNYNEQFF. The V and J genes are TRBV15 and TRBJ2-1; D perhaps matches TRBD2 (7 bases). The germline CDR1 and CDR2 sequences are LNHNV and YYDKDF (reference sequence). Between the trimmed V and J ends, which lost 0 bases and 3 bases, there was a span of 18 bases. The CDR3 is made up of 18 amino acids.

This clone was detected once. The V gene is TRBV5-1, the J gene TRBJ2-1, with 10 positions matching TRBD2. The germline V gene has CDR1 SGHRS and CDR2 YFSETQ. V was clipped by 0 bases and J by 4 bases; unmatched bases: 13. The CDR3 is made up of 19 amino acids. CDR3 coding DNA: TGCGCCAGCAGCTTGGTGCGGCTAGCGGGAGCGGGATATTACAATGAGCAGTTCTTC. This encodes CASSLVRLAGAGYYNEQFF.

V and J are TRBV5-1 and TRBJ2-1, with 9 bases fitting TRBD1. The CDR3 loop spans 16 amino acids. V shed 0 bases, J shed 8 bases, and the junction held 9 bases outside the gene matches. The V gene's germline CDR1 is SGHRS and CDR2 YFSETQ. In DNA, the CDR3 is TGCGCCAGCAGCTTGGAGCGGGGACAGGGTATCCATGAGCAGTTCTTC. It translates to CASSLERGQGIHEQFF.

The V call is TRBV29-1, the J call TRBJ2-2; D is unresolved. Germline values: CDR1 SQVTM, CDR2 ANQGSEA. CDR3 size: 14 residues. Trimming cost V 4 bases and J 0 bases, with 9 bases left between them. The CDR3 sequence is CSVVGVANTGELFF. DNA for the CDR3: TGCAGCGTTGTAGGTGTGGCGAACACCGGGGAGCTGTTTTTT.

This chain joins TRBV19 and TRBJ2-3, with 8 bases lining up with TRBD1. CDR1 LNHDA and CDR2 SQIVND come from the germline V gene (reference sequence). The CDR3 covers 17 residues. J was trimmed by 1 base and V by 5 bases; bases with no gene match: 11. The CDR3 DNA reads as TGTGCCAGTAGTCGACGGGCGGGGACAGGAGGCACAGATACGCAGTATTTT. Its protein is CASSRRAGTGGTDTQYF.

The rearrangement joins TRBV6-6 to TRBJ2-1, with D uncertain. This CDR3 contains 15 residues. CDR1 MNHNY and CDR2 SVGAGI come from the germline V gene (reference sequence). Trimming pared 6 bases from V and 0 bases from J, leaving 12 bases between. CDR3 coding DNA: TGTGCCAGCAGCCTGAGACCAGGCTCCTACAATGAGCAGTTCTTC. Translation: CASSLRPGSYNEQFF.

The chain joins TRBV9 to TRBJ1-1, with TRBD1 matching over 8 bases. The CDR3 length is 15 residues. Trimming at V came to 4 bases and at J to 5 bases, leaving 10 bases not matched to a gene. Germline-derived CDR1 and CDR2 are SGDLS and YYNGEE. The CDR3 DNA sequence: TGTGCCAGCAGCCCTAGAACAGGGGGATGGACTGAAGCTTTCTTT. Protein product: CASSPRTGGWTEAFF.

J is TRBJ2-2 and V is TRBV2, with D unclear. V was shortened by 6 bases and J by 1 base, with 6 bases between the two germline ends. The CDR3 length is 13 residues. Germline V gene sequence: CDR1 SNHLY, CDR2 FYNNEI. The CDR3 nucleotides are TGTGCCAGCAGCGTCTGGAACACCGGGGAGCTGTTTTTT. It codes for CASSVWNTGELFF.

V usage is TRBV18 and J usage is TRBJ2-1; 7 bases are shared with TRBD1. Unmatched junction bases numbered 13, after V lost 2 bases and J lost 0 bases. This CDR3 contains 19 residues. Germline V gene sequence: CDR1 KGHSH, CDR2 LQKENI. CDR3 bases: TGTGCCAGCTCACCAAGGGACAGACTCCTCTTATCCTCCTACAATGAGCAGTTCTTC. Protein product: CASSPRDRLLLSSYNEQFF.

V usage is TRBV5-1 and J usage is TRBJ1-1; 8 nucleotides align to TRBD1. CDR3 size: 14 residues. Germline CDR1 and CDR2: SGHRS and YFSETQ. V trimming: 4 bases; J trimming: 6 bases; junction bases outside the gene matches: 8. CDR3: CASSLTGGSAEAFF. The CDR3 bases are TGCGCCAGCAGCCTAACAGGGGGATCGGCTGAAGCTTTCTTT.

The chain carries TRBV11-2 and TRBJ2-7; D might be TRBD1 or TRBD2, each matching 5 bases. The germline CDR1 and CDR2 sequences are SGHAT and FQNNGV. This CDR3 has 14 residues. Trimming left V 0 bases short and J 3 bases short, with 9 bases between. CDR3 residues: CASSLDGARYEQYF. In nucleotides, the CDR3 is TGTGCCAGCAGCTTAGACGGGGCTCGCTACGAGCAGTACTTC.

V usage is TRBV27 and J usage is TRBJ2-7; possibly TRBD1 or TRBD2 for D (7 bases each). Germline values: CDR1 MNHEY, CDR2 SMNVEV (reference sequence). Between the trimmed V and J ends, which lost 7 bases and 4 bases, there was a span of 14 bases. The CDR3 length is 13 residues. The CDR3 sequence is CASISRGGYEQYF. CDR3 nucleotides: TGTGCCAGCATTAGCAGGGGGGGGTACGAGCAGTACTTC.

The rearrangement links TRBV5-4 to TRBJ1-2, with 7 bases lining up with TRBD1. Trimming cost V 4 bases and J 2 bases; bases outside gene matches: 2. This CDR3 has 13 residues. Germline CDR1 and CDR2: SGHNT and YYREEE (reference sequence). DNA of the CDR3: TGTGCCAGCAGCCCGGACAGGAACTATGGCTACACCTTC. Protein: CASSPDRNYGYTF.

The rearrangement uses TRBV6-5 and TRBJ1-1; 7 bases are a match to TRBD1. V shed 10 bases and J 4 bases; nucleotides not matched to a gene: 15. Germline CDR1 is MNHEY and CDR2 is SVGAGI. This CDR3 comprises 15 residues. This CDR3 reads CAIHRGGKYGTEAFF. Written as DNA, the CDR3 is TGTGCCATTCACAGGGGTGGTAAATACGGCACTGAAGCTTTCTTT.

The chain has TRBV29-1 and TRBJ2-3; TRBD1 aligns across 8 bases. V dropped 7 bases and J dropped 2; count of bases not matched to a gene: 8. The CDR3 length is 14 residues. Germline lookup yields CDR1 SQVTM and CDR2 ANQGSEA. The CDR3 DNA follows: TGCAGCGGAAGACAGGGGTATTTCACAGATACGCAGTATTTT. This codes for CSGRQGYFTDTQYF.

This clone has only one observation. This chain connects TRBV5-4 to TRBJ2-5, with a possible D match to TRBD2 (6 bases). Germline CDR1 SGHNT, CDR2 YYREEE (reference sequence). There are 15 residues in the CDR3. Trimming stripped 4 bases from V and 5 bases from J, with 18 bases between. CDR3 nucleotide sequence: TGTGCCAGCAGCAGCGGTGCTAGCGAGTGGGAGACCCAGTACTTC. Translation gives CASSSGASEWETQYF.

This CDR3 is CASSETEVPEAFF. CDR3 bases: TGTGCCAGCAGTGAGACAGAAGTCCCTGAAGCTTTCTTT. V is TRBV2 and J is TRBJ1-1; D possibly corresponds to TRBD1 (5 bases). The germline V gene encodes CDR1 SNHLY and CDR2 FYNNEI. This CDR3 is built from 13 residues. With 3 bases removed from V and 6 bases from J, the gap between germline ends came to 11 bases.

The V call is TRBV9, the J call TRBJ2-5; 12 nucleotides line up with TRBD2. J lost 1 base, V lost 0 bases, and 7 bases had no gene match. CDR3 length: 18 amino acids. Looked up from germline, CDR1 is SGDLS and CDR2 is YYNGEE. Here the CDR3 DNA reads TGTGCCAGCAGCGTAGGGAGACTAGCGGGAGCCCGCCAAGAGACCCAGTACTTC. Protein sequence: CASSVGRLAGARQETQYF.

This clone was detected only once. The gene calls are TRBV5-4 and TRBJ1-2; 10 bases fit TRBD1. The CDR3 length is 15 residues. Germline trimming cut 7 bases from V and 0 bases from J; bases unmatched to any gene: 6. Germline values: CDR1 SGHNT, CDR2 YYREEE (reference sequence). CDR3 nucleotides: TGTGCCAGCTGTATTGGGACAGGGGCTAACTATGGCTACACCTTC. As protein: CASCIGTGANYGYTF.